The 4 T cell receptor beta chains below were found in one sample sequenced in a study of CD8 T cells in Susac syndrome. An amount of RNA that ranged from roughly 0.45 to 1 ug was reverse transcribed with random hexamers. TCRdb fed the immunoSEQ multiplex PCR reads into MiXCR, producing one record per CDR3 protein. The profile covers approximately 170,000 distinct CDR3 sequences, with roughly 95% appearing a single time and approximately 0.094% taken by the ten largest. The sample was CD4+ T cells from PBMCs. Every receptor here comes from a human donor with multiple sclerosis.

The CDR3 DNA reads TGTGCCAGCAGTTGGACGACTAACTATGGCTACACCTTC. It translates to CASSWTTNYGYTF. This chain connects TRBV6-2 or TRBV6-3 to TRBJ1-2; D call uncertain. The germline CDR1 and CDR2 sequences are MNHEY and SVGEGT. Trimming took 4 bases from V and 0 from J, leaving 6 bases between them. The CDR3 extends over 13 amino acids.

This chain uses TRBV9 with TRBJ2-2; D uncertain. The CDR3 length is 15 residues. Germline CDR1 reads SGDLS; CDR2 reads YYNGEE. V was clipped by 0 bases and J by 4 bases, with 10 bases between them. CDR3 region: CASSVAGRTTGELFF. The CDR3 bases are TGTGCCAGCAGCGTAGCGGGCAGGACCACCGGGGAGCTGTTTTTT.

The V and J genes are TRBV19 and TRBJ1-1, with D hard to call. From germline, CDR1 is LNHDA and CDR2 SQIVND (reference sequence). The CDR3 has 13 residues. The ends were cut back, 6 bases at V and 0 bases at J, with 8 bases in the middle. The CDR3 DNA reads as TGTGCCAGTAGCCGTACTATGAACACTGAAGCTTTCTTT. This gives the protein CASSRTMNTEAFF.

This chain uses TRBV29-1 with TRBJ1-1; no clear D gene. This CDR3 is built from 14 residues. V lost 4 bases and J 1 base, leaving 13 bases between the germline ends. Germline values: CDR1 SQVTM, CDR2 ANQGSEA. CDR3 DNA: TGCAGCGTTGTTTATGGGCCACGGAACACTGAAGCTTTCTTT. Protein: CSVVYGPRNTEAFF. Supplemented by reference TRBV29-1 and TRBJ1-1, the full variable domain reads SAVISQKPSRDICQRGTSLTIQCQVDSQVTMMFWYRQQPGQSLTLIATANQGSEATYESGFVIDKFPISRPNLTFSTLTVSNMSPEDSSIYLCSVVYGPRNTEAFFGQGTRLTVV.